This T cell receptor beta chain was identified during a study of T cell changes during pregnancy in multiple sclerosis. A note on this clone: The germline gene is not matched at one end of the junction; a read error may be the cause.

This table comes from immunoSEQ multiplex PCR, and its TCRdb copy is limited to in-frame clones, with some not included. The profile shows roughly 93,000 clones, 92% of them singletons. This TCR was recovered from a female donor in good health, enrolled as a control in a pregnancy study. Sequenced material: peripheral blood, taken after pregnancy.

CDR3 in amino acids: CASSEVTAYHF. The CDR3 bases are TGTGCCAGCAGTGAAGTGACAGCGTATCACTTC. The chain uses TRBV2 and TRBJ1-2; TRBD1 is a possible D gene (5 bases). Germline CDR1 and CDR2: SNHLY and FYNNEI. The CDR3 covers 11 residues.